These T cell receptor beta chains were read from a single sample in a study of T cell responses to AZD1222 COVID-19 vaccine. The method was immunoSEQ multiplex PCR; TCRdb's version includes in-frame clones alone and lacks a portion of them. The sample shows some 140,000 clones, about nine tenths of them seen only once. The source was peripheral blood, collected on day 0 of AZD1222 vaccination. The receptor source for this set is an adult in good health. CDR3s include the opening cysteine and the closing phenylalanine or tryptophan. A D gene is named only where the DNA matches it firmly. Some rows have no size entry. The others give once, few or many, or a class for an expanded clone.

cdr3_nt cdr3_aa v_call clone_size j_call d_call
TGTGCCAGCAGCCAAGAAATAAGGGCTGGAAACACCATATATTTT CASSQEIRAGNTIYF TRBV3-1/TRBV3-2 NA TRBJ1-3 NA
TGTGCCAGCCAAGCGGCGGAGGAAGCTTTCTTT CASQAAEEAFF TRBV7-2 NA TRBJ1-1 NA
TGTGCCAGTAGCGTTTGGGGGGCATCAGGGGATTCACCCCTCCACTTT CASSVWGASGDSPLHF TRBV19 NA TRBJ1-6 NA
TGCGCCAGTTCCGACACCTATAGCTCCTACGAGCAGTACTTC CASSDTYSSYEQYF TRBV10-2 NA TRBJ2-7 NA
TGTGCCAGCAGCGTAGTCGGCGGACAAGAGACCCAGTACTTC CASSVVGGQETQYF TRBV9 NA TRBJ2-5 NA
TGTGCCAGCAGCGCGAGACAGGGTTCCCAAGGCTACACCTTC CASSARQGSQGYTF TRBV5-5 once TRBJ1-2 TRBD1
TGTGCCAGTAGTAGTCGGGCAGGAGATATGCTCTTAGCTAACTATGGCTACACCTTC CASSSRAGDMLLANYGYTF TRBV19 NA TRBJ1-2 NA
TGTGCCAGCAGCCCGACCGGTGGCGGGGGAAACGAGCAGTACTTC CASSPTGGGGNEQYF TRBV7-2 NA TRBJ2-7 TRBD2
TGTGCCAGCAGCTGGTGGTTGAGCAATCAGCCCCAGCATTTT CASSWWLSNQPQHF TRBV5-6 NA TRBJ1-5 NA
TGTGCCAGCAGCTCAACGGGGTATGGCTACACCTTC CASSSTGYGYTF TRBV11-2 NA TRBJ1-2 NA
TGTGCCAGCAGTTACTTATCCCAGGGGGCGCGGGAGACCCAGTACTTC CASSYLSQGARETQYF TRBV6-6 NA TRBJ2-5 TRBD1
TGCAGTGCTAGTCGCACAGGGGCACAAGAGACCCAGTACTTC CSASRTGAQETQYF TRBV20-1 NA TRBJ2-5 TRBD1
TGTGCCAGCAGCTCCCTGAGAACTGAAGCTTTCTTT CASSSLRTEAFF TRBV7-8 NA TRBJ1-1 NA
TGTGCCAGCAGCCCCGGGACAGGGGGCTCCTACGAGCAGTACTTC CASSPGTGGSYEQYF TRBV28 NA TRBJ2-7 TRBD1
TGTGCCAGCATAAGACAGGGGCCAACTGAAGCTTTCTTT CASIRQGPTEAFF TRBV28 NA TRBJ1-1 TRBD1
TGCGCCAGCTGCCAACTTGGGACTAGCGGTATCTACGAGCAGTACTTC CASCQLGTSGIYEQYF TRBV4-1 NA TRBJ2-7 TRBD2
TGTGCCACCCGGGGGCTAGTCGGCGGTCGAGAGACCCAGTACTTC CATRGLVGGRETQYF TRBV10-3 NA TRBJ2-5 NA
TGTGCCAGCAGCTTGGCAGGGGGCAGCTATGGCTACACCTTC CASSLAGGSYGYTF TRBV7-8 NA TRBJ1-2 TRBD1
TGTGCCAGCAGTCAGGGGTTAACTAACACCATATATTTT CASSQGLTNTIYF TRBV28 NA TRBJ1-3 NA
TGTGCCAGCAGTGAAAGGGAGGGGACCCACTATGGCTACACCTTC CASSEREGTHYGYTF TRBV2 NA TRBJ1-2 NA
TGTGCCAGCAGCTTAGGGACAGGGTCTATAAATGAGCAGTTCTTC CASSLGTGSINEQFF TRBV7-9 NA TRBJ2-1 TRBD1
TGTGCCAGCAGCCCCCGAGGGACTACACAGTACTTC CASSPRGTTQYF TRBV7-8 NA TRBJ2-7 TRBD2
TGTGCCAGCAGCTTAGTATGGGATAATTCACCCCTCCACTTT CASSLVWDNSPLHF TRBV7-2 NA TRBJ1-6 NA
TGTGCCAGCAGTGAGGTTAGTGGGATCCCCACAGATACGCAGTATTTT CASSEVSGIPTDTQYF TRBV6-1 NA TRBJ2-3 NA
TGTGCCAGCAGTCCGGGACAGAGCTCCTACGAGCAGTACTTC CASSPGQSSYEQYF TRBV6-5 NA TRBJ2-7 TRBD1
TGTGCCAGCAGCTCTCTCCCCGCCGAGACCCAGTACTTC CASSSLPAETQYF TRBV5-6 NA TRBJ2-5 NA
TGTGCCAGCACCCCTGGGGCCTGGGGTACTGAAGCTTTCTTT CASTPGAWGTEAFF TRBV6-5 NA TRBJ1-1 NA
TGTGCCAGCAGCTTAACGGGACAGTCTCATGCAGAACTGTTTTTT CASSLTGQSHAELFF TRBV7-2 NA TRBJ1-4 TRBD1
TGTGCCAGTAGCCCCAAGGGACAGGGGACCTACGAGCAGTACTTC CASSPKGQGTYEQYF TRBV19 NA TRBJ2-7 TRBD1
TGTGCCAGCAGCGTAGTGGGGAGAGGCTACACCTTC CASSVVGRGYTF TRBV9 NA TRBJ1-2 NA
TGTGCCAGCAGCAGACAGCGTTGGGATGAGCAGTTCTTC CASSRQRWDEQFF TRBV6-2/TRBV6-3 few TRBJ2-1 NA
TGTGCCAGCAGCCCCGGGCAGAACGAGCAGTACTTC CASSPGQNEQYF TRBV7-9 NA TRBJ2-7 NA
TGTGCCAGCTCTCCGTCCCGGGACAGGCCTTACGAGCAGTACTTC CASSPSRDRPYEQYF TRBV18 NA TRBJ2-7 TRBD1
TGTGCCAGCAGGCGGGACAGAGGGTTGGTCGACGAGCAGTACTTC CASRRDRGLVDEQYF TRBV6-5 NA TRBJ2-7 NA
TGTGCCAGCAGTTACAGGGGACAGGGAACTTATCAAGAGACCCAGTACTTC CASSYRGQGTYQETQYF TRBV6-2/TRBV6-3 NA TRBJ2-5 TRBD1
TGTGCCAGCTCCCCGGGGACCGCGAACACTGAAGCTTTCTTT CASSPGTANTEAFF TRBV7-9 NA TRBJ1-1 NA
TGTGCCAGCAGTGCCTGGCAGGGAATATCCGGGGAGCTGTTTTTT CASSAWQGISGELFF TRBV28 NA TRBJ2-2 NA
TGTGCCAGCAGCCAAGTCCAGGCCCTAGATGGCTACACCTTC CASSQVQALDGYTF TRBV3-1/TRBV3-2 NA TRBJ1-2 NA
TGTGCCAGCCGGCCCGGGGGGGTGCCTTTTAGCACTGAAGCTTTCTTT CASRPGGVPFSTEAFF TRBV25-1 NA TRBJ1-1 NA
TGTGCCAGTAATTATGGGGACAGAACGAACACTGAAGCTTTCTTT CASNYGDRTNTEAFF TRBV19 NA TRBJ1-1 TRBD1
TGTGCCAGCAGCCCGGACAGGGGACAAGCTAACTATGGCTACACCTTC CASSPDRGQANYGYTF TRBV5-6 NA TRBJ1-2 TRBD1
TGTGCCAGCAGCGTACAGGGAGACTCTGGAAACACCATATATTTT CASSVQGDSGNTIYF TRBV7-2 NA TRBJ1-3 NA
TGTGCCAGCAGCCAAGATCTCGGACAGGGGGACTATGGCTACACCTTC CASSQDLGQGDYGYTF TRBV4-2 NA TRBJ1-2 TRBD1
TGTGCCAGCACTCCCGGGACGCTTAATTCACCCCTCCACTTT CASTPGTLNSPLHF TRBV28 NA TRBJ1-6 NA
TGTGCCAGCAGCTTGGGGGGGCGGGGAAGCTCCTACGAGCAGTACTTC CASSLGGRGSSYEQYF TRBV7-2 NA TRBJ2-7 NA
TGTGCCAGCAGCTTGGAATGGGGACAGAGCACAGATACGCAGTATTTT CASSLEWGQSTDTQYF TRBV5-4 NA TRBJ2-3 TRBD1
TGTGCCAGCAGCCCTACCGACAAATTCTCTGGAAACACCATATATTTT CASSPTDKFSGNTIYF TRBV3-1/TRBV3-2 NA TRBJ1-3 NA
TGTGCCAGTAGTACGACAGGGGATCAGCCCCAGCATTTT CASSTTGDQPQHF TRBV19 few TRBJ1-5 TRBD1
TGTGCCAGCTCACCGGGACAGGGAGGCGGTGAGCAGTTCTTC CASSPGQGGGEQFF TRBV18 NA TRBJ2-1 TRBD1
TGTGCCAGCAGACAAGGGGGGGGTATCGGTGAAAAACTGTTTTTT CASRQGGGIGEKLFF TRBV28 NA TRBJ1-4 NA